The 21 T cell receptor beta chains below come from one sample, sequenced in a study of Graves' ophthalmopathy and Graves' hyperthyroidism. The sequenced template was RNA, covering the TCR beta CDR3 region. Following a first-round RT-PCR that used HTBI primers, a second-round multiplex PCR was carried out. TCRdb reprocessed the multiplex PCR reads with MiXCR, giving one entry per CDR3 protein. The sample includes about 390,000 distinct CDR3 sequences, 17% of them seen just once. Sequenced material: peripheral blood. The receptors originated from an adult woman with stable Graves' hyperthyroidism.

Remarks on this clonotype: This could be a read error, since a much larger clone is one nucleotide away. The gene calls are TRBV14 and TRBJ2-6; weak D call: TRBD2 (5 bases). CDR1 and CDR2 (germline): SGHDN, FVKESK. The CDR3 is 16 amino acids. Here the CDR3 DNA reads TGTGCCAGCAGCCAGGAGGAGGACGCTGGGGTCAACGTCCTGACTTTC. Its protein is CASSQEEDAGVNVLTF.

A word on this clonotype: The conserved phenylalanine or tryptophan is not found at the CDR3 terminus, so this likely reflects a read error. The DNA is left out, because the CDR3 cannot be placed on it with certainty; the CDR3 is given as TCRdb lists it. The CDR3 sequence: CASSEAGISNTEACL. The genes are TRBV6-1 and TRBJ1-1. CDR1 and CDR2 (germline): MNHNS, SASEGT. The CDR3 length equals 15 residues, ends included.

This clonotype was seen more than once but under ten times. Germline and junction disagree at one end, which may indicate a read error. The V call is TRBV18, the J call TRBJ2-7; D is possibly TRBD1 (6 bases). CDR3 length: 14 amino acids. Germline V gives CDR1 KGHSH, CDR2 LQKENI. As DNA, the CDR3 is TGTGCCTGCTCTAAACAGGGATGGTTGGACGAGCAGTACTTC. Residues: CACSKQGWLDEQYF.

Many counts were recorded for this clonotype. This rearrangement joins TRBV2 to TRBJ2-5, with unresolved D. The V gene lost 10 bases and the J gene lost 5 bases, with 23 bases spanning the gap. CDR3 length: 15 residues. Looked up from germline, CDR1 is SNHLY and CDR2 is FYNNEI. CDR3 protein: CATAHGATMGETQYF. In DNA form, the CDR3 reads TGTGCCACAGCGCATGGCGCAACGATGGGGGAGACCCAGTACTTC.

The chain carries TRBV28 and TRBJ2-7; 7 nucleotides line up with TRBD1. In germline, CDR1 is MDHEN, CDR2 SYDVKM. J was trimmed by 3 bases and V by 3 bases; bases with no gene match: 5. This CDR3 is 14 amino acids long. The CDR3 nucleotides read TGTGCCAGCAGTTTTTCTGGACAGGACTACGAGCAGTACTTC. This sequence encodes CASSFSGQDYEQYF.

This clonotype was detected ten times or more. The chain recombines TRBV2 with TRBJ1-1, with TRBD1 as a possible D gene (5 bases). The V gene lost 4 bases and the J gene lost 1 base, with 7 bases spanning the gap. Germline CDR1 reads SNHLY; CDR2 reads FYNNEI. This CDR3 spans 13 amino acids. CDR3 sequence (DNA): TGTGCCAGCAGTGTTGGGACGAACACTGAAGCTTTCTTT. This codes for CASSVGTNTEAFF.

The chain joins TRBV19 to TRBJ2-2; D possibly matches TRBD1 or TRBD2 (5 bases each). In germline, CDR1 is LNHDA, CDR2 SQIVND (reference sequence). The V and J ends lost 3 bases and 6 bases respectively, with 8 bases between them. The CDR3 has 13 amino acids. The CDR3 loop reads CASSIKGPGELFF. The CDR3 region has the DNA TGTGCCAGTAGTATTAAGGGACCCGGGGAGCTGTTTTTT.

This rearrangement joins TRBV28 to TRBJ2-7; D remains unclear. Trimming cost V 5 bases and J 0 bases, with 11 bases left between them. Germline V gives CDR1 MDHEN, CDR2 SYDVKM. The CDR3 is 14 residues long. Here the CDR3 DNA reads TGTGCCAGCAGTGCTCCACTCCGCTCCTACGAGCAGTACTTC. Encoded protein: CASSAPLRSYEQYF.

This clonotype appeared many times. The rearrangement uses TRBV4-1 and TRBJ1-5; 8 bases match TRBD1. Germline CDR1 MGHRA, CDR2 YSYEKL. J was trimmed by 7 bases and V by 1 base; bases with no gene match: 6. This CDR3 region has 15 residues. This CDR3 is CASSQVPDREQPQHF. The CDR3 DNA sequence: TGCGCCAGCAGCCAAGTTCCGGACAGGGAACAGCCCCAGCATTTT.

This clonotype was detected many times. The chain uses TRBV6-1 and TRBJ1-5, with D hard to call. The CDR3 is 15 residues long. The ends were cut back, 1 base at V and 5 bases at J, with 12 bases in the middle. Germline CDR1 and CDR2: MNHNS and SASEGT. The CDR3 sequence: CASSEDRDPYQPQHF. The CDR3 DNA is TGTGCCAGCAGTGAAGATCGGGATCCCTATCAGCCCCAGCATTTT.

This clonotype appeared a few times. The chain is built from TRBV5-1 and TRBJ2-7; TRBD2 matches 11 bases. J was trimmed by 6 bases and V by 0 bases; bases with no gene match: 5. Germline loops: CDR1 SGHRS, CDR2 YFSETQ. This CDR3 spans 15 amino acids. Here the CDR3 DNA reads TGCGCCAGCAGCTTGGGACTAGCGGGAATTGTCGAGCAGTACTTC. Protein product: CASSLGLAGIVEQYF.

This clonotype was counted at least ten times. This sequence may be a read error, since a much larger clone differs from it by one base. CDR3 DNA sequence: TGTGCCAGCAGTACCCACGGGGAGGTCTACGAGCAGTACTTC. It is translated as CASSTHGEVYEQYF. The chain couples TRBV27 to TRBJ2-7; D perhaps matches TRBD2 (6 bases). V gave up 5 bases and J gave up 3 bases, with 14 bases separating them. There are 14 residues in the CDR3. In germline, CDR1 is MNHEY, CDR2 SMNVEV (reference sequence).

This clonotype was observed at least ten times. The chain links TRBV28 to TRBJ2-7, with D uncertain. The CDR3 has 15 amino acids. CDR1 is MDHEN and CDR2 is SYDVKM in the germline V gene. V was trimmed by 6 bases and J by 3 bases, leaving 18 bases between them. The CDR3 nucleotides read TGTGCCAGCAGCACTATTGGGTCAGGAAGCTACGAGCAGTACTTC. Its protein is CASSTIGSGSYEQYF.

This clonotype was counted many times. The chain is built from TRBV20-1 and TRBJ2-7, with 7 nucleotides matching TRBD2. CDR3 length: 15 amino acids. Germline V lookup: CDR1 DFQATT, CDR2 SNEGSKA (reference sequence). The V and J ends lost 6 bases and 2 bases, in that order; junction bases with no gene match: 13. The CDR3 reads CSAGRWRETAYEQYF. CDR3 DNA: TGCAGTGCCGGACGGTGGCGGGAGACCGCCTACGAGCAGTACTTC.

In its sample, this clonotype was seen many times. This chain joins TRBV6-1 and TRBJ1-3; D gene ambiguous. The germline V gene encodes CDR1 MNHNS and CDR2 SASEGT. Trimming removed 4 bases from V and 0 bases from J, with 13 bases in between. This CDR3 contains 16 residues. As DNA, the CDR3 is TGTGCCAGCAGTGCACCCCGGACCCGCTCTGGAAACACCATATATTTT. This encodes CASSAPRTRSGNTIYF.

This clonotype was seen ten or more times. A much larger clone lies a single base off, so this may be a read error. V gene TRBV7-2 combines with J gene TRBJ2-7; 9 bases line up with TRBD1. Germline CDR1 reads SGHTA; CDR2 reads FQGNSA. The ends lost 4 bases at V and 3 bases at J; junction bases unmatched: 4. The CDR3 length is 14 residues. DNA of the CDR3: TGTGCCAGCAGCTCCGGGACAGGGTTCTACGAGCAGTACTTC. As protein: CASSSGTGFYEQYF.

The chain's CDR3 is CSAQDRQYSNQPQHF. The CDR3 nucleotides read TGCAGTGCTCAGGACAGACAATATAGCAATCAGCCCCAGCATTTT. This chain links TRBV20-1 with TRBJ1-5; D might be TRBD1 (6 bases). The CDR3 extends over 15 amino acids. Trimming shortened V by 5 bases and J by 0 bases, and 14 bases separated the two germline ends. CDR1 and CDR2 from the germline V gene are DFQATT and SNEGSKA (reference sequence).

In its sample, this clonotype was seen many times. This chain joins TRBV27 and TRBJ1-2; TRBD1 matches at 8 bases. The CDR3 is 14 residues long. The V and J ends lost 6 bases and 8 bases, in that order; junction bases with no gene match: 11. From germline, CDR1 is MNHEY and CDR2 SMNVEV (reference sequence). The CDR3 region is CASSQTGESRGYTF. In nucleotides, the CDR3 is TGTGCCAGCAGCCAGACAGGGGAATCTCGAGGCTACACCTTC.

This clonotype has at least ten counts. The genes are TRBV4-1 and TRBJ1-1, with a possible D match to TRBD1 (5 bases). Trimming removed 4 bases at V and 5 bases at J, with 17 bases between. This CDR3 has 15 residues. From germline, CDR1 is MGHRA and CDR2 YSYEKL. CDR3 nucleotides: TGCGCCAGCAGCCGGGGGGGGGTCCCGGATACTGAAGCTTTCTTT. Its translation: CASSRGGVPDTEAFF.

This clonotype was seen repeatedly, ten times or more. The chain is built from TRBV5-4 and TRBJ2-2; 7 nucleotides align to TRBD2. With 0 bases clipped from V and 7 bases from J, the junction kept 12 bases outside the gene matches. There are 17 residues in the CDR3. Germline V lookup: CDR1 SGHNT, CDR2 YYREEE (reference sequence). Here the CDR3 reads CASSLDVAGDRSGELFF. The CDR3 DNA is TGTGCCAGCAGCTTGGATGTTGCGGGAGACAGAAGCGGGGAGCTGTTTTTT.

In its sample, this clonotype was seen many times. The chain uses TRBV27 and TRBJ1-1, with D possibly TRBD1 on 5 matching bases. V lost 5 bases to trimming and J lost 2 bases, with 9 bases between them. CDR3 length: 13 residues. Germline CDR1 reads MNHEY; CDR2 reads SMNVEV (reference sequence). The CDR3 DNA reads TGTGCCAGCAGTAGGACACATAACACTGAAGCTTTCTTT. It yields the protein CASSRTHNTEAFF.